The entry below describes one T cell receptor beta chain. Its target is unknown. Libraries were prepared by immunoSEQ multiplex PCR; TCRdb keeps only in-frame clonotypes and omits some of them. This table has 25,000 to 30,000 clones, roughly three quarters appearing once. This entry belongs to a study of STAT5B mutations in CD4+ large granular lymphocyte leukemia. Study findings and constraints: Without HLA matching, higher CD4+ than CD8+ T-LGLL clonality could reflect small sample size.

V lost 3 bases and J 0 bases, leaving 21 bases between the germline ends. CDR1 is MNHNS, CDR2 SASEGT, per germline. The CDR3 length is 20 residues. This clonotype was obtained from a human donor in good health. The genes are TRBV6-1 and TRBJ1-6, with a tentative D call TRBD1 (5 bases). Sequenced input: CD4+ T cells from blood buffy coats. CDR3 protein: CASSDRAPQALSSYNSPLHF. The DNA for the CDR3 is TGTGCCAGCAGTGATAGGGCCCCACAGGCCCTAAGCTCCTATAATTCACCCCTCCACTTT.